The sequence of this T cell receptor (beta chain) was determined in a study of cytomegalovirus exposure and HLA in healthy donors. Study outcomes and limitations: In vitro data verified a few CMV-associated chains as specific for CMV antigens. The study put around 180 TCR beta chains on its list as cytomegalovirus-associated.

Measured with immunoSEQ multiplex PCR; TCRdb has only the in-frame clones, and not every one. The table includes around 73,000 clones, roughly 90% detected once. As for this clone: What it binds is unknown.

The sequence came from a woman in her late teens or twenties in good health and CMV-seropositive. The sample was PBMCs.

The CDR3 nucleotides read TGTGCCAGCAGGAGAGAGACAGCCTCTGGAAACACCATATATTTT. Translating it yields CASRRETASGNTIYF. The chain joins TRBV6-1 to TRBJ1-3, with D perhaps TRBD1 (5 bases). The CDR3 loop spans 15 amino acids. CDR1 MNHNS and CDR2 SASEGT come from the germline V gene. V was trimmed by 6 bases and J by 0 bases, leaving 12 bases between them.